The 24 T cell receptor beta chains presented below share a single source sample, sequenced in a study of blood T cell repertoires in COVID-19. Profiled with immunoSEQ multiplex PCR; TCRdb holds only in-frame clones, not every one. The data contain roughly 190,000 clones, roughly 87% of them singletons. Sequenced: peripheral blood. These receptors all come from a woman aged 60-75 years with COVID-19, enrolled during active disease.

This rearrangement joins TRBV6-5 to TRBJ2-1; 8 bases line up with TRBD2. Germline loops: CDR1 MNHEY, CDR2 SVGAGI. This CDR3 has 15 residues. Trimming cost V 4 bases and J 6 bases; bases outside gene matches: 8. CDR3 sequence reads: CASSFGIAGLNEQFF. CDR3 DNA: TGTGCCAGCAGTTTCGGGATAGCGGGGCTCAATGAGCAGTTCTTC.

The chain combines TRBV20-1 with TRBJ1-5; D is ambiguous. The CDR3 length is 19 residues. Germline V gene sequence: CDR1 DFQATT, CDR2 SNEGSKA (reference sequence). Trimming pared 3 bases from V and 2 bases from J, leaving 26 bases between. CDR3 sequence: CSASDLDYPPSWGNQPQHF. Written as DNA, the CDR3 is TGCAGTGCTAGTGACCTCGACTACCCACCCTCTTGGGGCAATCAGCCCCAGCATTTT.

This chain connects TRBV7-3 to TRBJ1-6, with TRBD1 matching 10 bases. Per germline, CDR1 SGHTA and CDR2 FQGTGA. The CDR3 spans 15 residues. V was pared by 3 bases and J by 7 bases, with 3 bases of the junction left unmatched. Here the CDR3 DNA reads TGTGCCAGCAGCTTGGGACAGGGGTTAAATTCACCCCTCCACTTT. It translates to CASSLGQGLNSPLHF.

The J gene is TRBJ1-5, the V gene TRBV6-5, with D maybe TRBD1 (5 bases). Trimming removed 6 bases at V and 1 base at J, with 13 bases between. Germline V gives CDR1 MNHEY, CDR2 SVGAGI. This CDR3 spans 15 amino acids. In nucleotides, the CDR3 is TGTGCCAGCAGGGGGGGGACGGTAAGCAATCAGCCCCAGCATTTT. The encoded protein is CASRGGTVSNQPQHF.

The rearrangement joins TRBV9 to TRBJ2-4; the D is unclear. Germline loops: CDR1 SGDLS, CDR2 YYNGEE. V lost 3 bases to trimming and J lost 2 bases, with 9 bases between them. The CDR3 contains 14 residues. CDR3 residues: CASSDDTSKNIQYF. The CDR3 coding sequence is TGTGCCAGCAGCGACGACACCTCCAAAAACATTCAGTACTTC.

CDR3 region: CASSLAPGENIQYF. In DNA, the CDR3 is TGTGCCAGCAGCTTAGCCCCAGGGGAAAACATTCAGTACTTC. This rearrangement joins TRBV7-2 to TRBJ2-4; D perhaps matches TRBD1 (6 bases). The germline V and J ends were trimmed by 0 bases and 5 bases, with 8 bases remaining between them. The CDR3 is 14 amino acids. CDR1 and CDR2 from the germline V gene are SGHTA and FQGNSA. The entire variable domain, with the rest obtained from reference TRBV7-2 and TRBJ2-4, is as follows: GAGVSQSPSNKVTEKGKDVELRCDPISGHTALYWYRQSLGQGLEFLIYFQGNSAPDKSGLPSDRFSAERTGGSVSTLTIQRTQQEDSAVYLCASSLAPGENIQYFGAGTRLSVL.

This chain joins TRBV19 and TRBJ1-1; 12 bases are a match to TRBD1. The CDR3 is 18 residues long. Trimming removed 4 bases from V and 4 bases from J; junction bases left unmatched: 13. Germline-derived CDR1 and CDR2 are LNHDA and SQIVND (reference sequence). CDR3 nucleotide sequence: TGTGCCAGTAGTACAAATCACGGGACAGGGGGCTATGGCACTGAAGCTTTCTTT. As protein: CASSTNHGTGGYGTEAFF.

The DNA of the CDR3 is TGCGCCAGCAATCCCCGACTAGCGGGAGGGATCACAGATACGCAGTATTTT. Its protein is CASNPRLAGGITDTQYF. The chain couples TRBV5-1 to TRBJ2-3; TRBD2 agrees at 14 bases. The CDR3 spans 17 residues. The V segment lost 6 bases and the J segment 2 bases; nucleotides outside the gene matches: 8. Germline V CDR1 and CDR2: SGHRS, YFSETQ.

The V gene is TRBV6-6, the J gene TRBJ2-3; 7 nucleotides align to TRBD2. Trimming cost V 4 bases and J 0 bases; bases outside gene matches: 7. The CDR3 has 16 amino acids. CDR1 is MNHNY, CDR2 SVGAGI, per germline (reference sequence). CDR3 sequence reads: CASSSAAGLSTDTQYF. The CDR3 DNA reads TGTGCCAGCAGTTCAGCAGCGGGACTGAGCACAGATACGCAGTATTTT.

The chain links TRBV23-1 to TRBJ2-5; possible D gene TRBD2, 5 bases. TRBV23-1 is flagged as an ORF with uncertain function. Trimming took 3 bases from V and 7 from J, leaving 18 bases between them. CDR3 length equals 15 residues. Written as DNA, the CDR3 is TGCGCCAGCAGTCATAAACACTTACCTGGAGGGACCCAGTACTTC. It translates to CASSHKHLPGGTQYF.

The chain is built from TRBV11-2 and TRBJ2-2; 12 positions match TRBD2. Trimming cost V 7 bases and J 5 bases; bases outside gene matches: 8. This CDR3 is built from 16 residues. Germline assignment: CDR1 SGHAT and CDR2 FQNNGV. DNA of the CDR3: TGTGCCAGCATGCAACTAGCGGGAGGACAGACCGGGGAGCTGTTTTTT. This codes for CASMQLAGGQTGELFF.

V gene TRBV18 combines with J gene TRBJ2-3; no reliable D call. The CDR3 spans 15 residues. Germline V CDR1 and CDR2: KGHSH, LQKENI. Trimming removed 3 bases from V and 0 bases from J, with 10 bases in between. The CDR3, as DNA: TGTGCCAGCTCACCGGTCCAGTTTAGCACAGATACGCAGTATTTT. Translating it yields CASSPVQFSTDTQYF.

This clone was observed a single time. The chain uses TRBV10-3 and TRBJ1-1; 8 bases are a match to TRBD1. V shed 10 bases, J shed 0 bases, and the junction held 7 bases outside the gene matches. This CDR3 region has 14 residues. CDR1 and CDR2 from the germline V gene are ENHRY and SYGVKD. The CDR3 nucleotides are TGTGCCACAACCCCGGGACAGGTGAACACTGAAGCTTTCTTT. Amino acids: CATTPGQVNTEAFF.

V gene TRBV18 combines with J gene TRBJ2-1; 7 nucleotides match TRBD2. With V trimmed by 6 bases and J by 1 base, 9 bases remained unmatched. Germline CDR1 reads KGHSH; CDR2 reads LQKENI. The CDR3 consists of 16 residues. The CDR3 here is CASSLTGGGSYNEQFF. The DNA for the CDR3 is TGTGCCAGCTCCCTCACCGGCGGGGGTTCCTACAATGAGCAGTTCTTC.

The rearrangement links TRBV28 to TRBJ1-4; D is ambiguous. The CDR3 length is 15 residues. Germline assignment: CDR1 MDHEN and CDR2 SYDVKM. V lost 6 bases to trimming and J lost 5 bases, with 16 bases between them. The CDR3 region has the DNA TGTGCCAGCAGAATTAGGAGGAGTTGGAATGAAAAACTGTTTTTT. Encoded protein: CASRIRRSWNEKLFF.

The chain links TRBV6-2 or TRBV6-3 to TRBJ2-1; 12 positions match TRBD2. This CDR3 comprises 15 residues. V shed 4 bases and J 8 bases; nucleotides not matched to a gene: 6. Per the germline V gene, CDR1 is MNHEY and CDR2 is SVGEGT. CDR3 in amino acids: CASSFRTSGADEQFF. In DNA, the CDR3 is TGTGCCAGCAGTTTTCGGACTAGCGGGGCCGATGAGCAGTTCTTC.

The chain joins TRBV11-2 to TRBJ1-2; D gene unclear. The CDR3 extends over 12 amino acids. Germline V gene lookup returns CDR1 SGHAT and CDR2 FQNNGV. V was clipped by 1 base and J by 5 bases, with 5 bases between them. DNA of the CDR3: TGTGCCAGCAGCTTAGTACAGTATGGCTACACCTTC. As protein: CASSLVQYGYTF.

The chain carries TRBV9 and TRBJ1-2, with 8 bases that match TRBD1. Germline V CDR1 and CDR2: SGDLS, YYNGEE. The CDR3 covers 15 residues. V dropped 2 bases and J dropped 6; count of bases not matched to a gene: 9. The CDR3 loop is CASSVRQGSGNGYTF. In DNA, the CDR3 is TGTGCCAGCAGCGTGAGACAGGGGTCTGGGAATGGCTACACCTTC. The entire variable domain, with the rest obtained from reference TRBV9 and TRBJ1-2, is as follows: DSGVTQTPKHLITATGQRVTLRCSPRSGDLSVYWYQQSLDQGLQFLIQYYNGEERAKGNILERFSAQQFPDLHSELNLSSLELGDSALYFCASSVRQGSGNGYTFGSGTRLTVV.

This chain joins TRBV5-1 and TRBJ2-3; D not resolved. The length of the CDR3 is 15 residues. Germline lookup yields CDR1 SGHRS and CDR2 YFSETQ. V gave up 2 bases and J gave up 3 bases, with 13 bases separating them. The CDR3 sequence: CASSLEELKTDTQYF. The CDR3 DNA is TGCGCCAGCAGCTTAGAAGAGCTTAAGACAGATACGCAGTATTTT.

The V and J genes are TRBV28 and TRBJ1-1; 7 bases align to TRBD1. The V segment lost 8 bases and the J segment 4 bases; nucleotides outside the gene matches: 13. Germline V gene lookup returns CDR1 MDHEN and CDR2 SYDVKM. The CDR3 loop spans 15 amino acids. As DNA, the CDR3 is TGTGCCAGCCTCCTCCCGACAGGGAAGGGCACTGAAGCTTTCTTT. The encoded protein is CASLLPTGKGTEAFF.

This clone was seen just once. The rearrangement links TRBV6-5 to TRBJ2-1; D is ambiguous. The V end lost 4 bases, the J end lost 15 bases, and 16 bases lay between the germline ends. The CDR3 loop spans 12 amino acids. Per germline, CDR1 MNHEY and CDR2 SVGAGI. The CDR3 bases are TGTGCCAGCAGTTCTTATCGAGGATCCGCGTTCTTC. Translation gives CASSSYRGSAFF.

Only one count was recorded for this clone. The chain employs TRBV5-6 and TRBJ2-1; D may be TRBD1 (5 bases). CDR3 length: 15 residues. Germline V gene lookup returns CDR1 SGHDT and CDR2 YYEEEE. V was trimmed by 0 bases and J by 4 bases, leaving 11 bases between them. In nucleotides, the CDR3 is TGTGCCAGCAGCTTGGGACAGACGCTATACAATGAGCAGTTCTTC. Translation: CASSLGQTLYNEQFF.

The gene calls are TRBV5-5 and TRBJ1-1; a weak D match, TRBD1 (6 bases). The CDR3 runs 17 residues. Trimming left V 3 bases short and J 4 bases short, with 22 bases between. CDR1 and CDR2 (germline): SGHKS, YYEKEE (reference sequence). CDR3 DNA: TGTGCCAGCAGCTCCCTCCCTCAAACAGGGCAAGCCACTGAAGCTTTCTTT. Translating it yields CASSSLPQTGQATEAFF.

This sequence joins TRBV6-6 and TRBJ2-2; TRBD2 agrees at 12 bases. Germline V gene lookup returns CDR1 MNHNY and CDR2 SVGAGI (reference sequence). The J segment lost 1 base and the V segment lost 5 bases, leaving 2 bases of the junction unmatched. This CDR3 region has 16 residues. The CDR3 region is CASSRTSGVNTGELFF. DNA of the CDR3: TGTGCCAGCAGTCGGACTAGCGGGGTGAACACCGGGGAGCTGTTTTTT.